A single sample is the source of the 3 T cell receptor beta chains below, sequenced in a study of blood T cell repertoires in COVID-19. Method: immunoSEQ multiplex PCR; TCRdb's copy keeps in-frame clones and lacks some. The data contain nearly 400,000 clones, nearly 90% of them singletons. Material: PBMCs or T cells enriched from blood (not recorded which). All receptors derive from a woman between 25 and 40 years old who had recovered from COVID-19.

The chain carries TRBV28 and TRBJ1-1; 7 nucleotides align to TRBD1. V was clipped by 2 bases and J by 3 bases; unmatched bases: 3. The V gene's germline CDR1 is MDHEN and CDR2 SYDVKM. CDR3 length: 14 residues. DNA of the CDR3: TGTGCCAGCAGTTTACAGGGGGAGTACACTGAAGCTTTCTTT. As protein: CASSLQGEYTEAFF.

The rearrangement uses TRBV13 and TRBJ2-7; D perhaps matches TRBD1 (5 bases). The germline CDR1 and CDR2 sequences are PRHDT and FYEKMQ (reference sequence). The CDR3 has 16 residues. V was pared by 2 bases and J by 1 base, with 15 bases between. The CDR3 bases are TGTGCCAGCAGCTTATTCCGGACCAAGGGGTCCTACGAGCAGTACTTC. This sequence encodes CASSLFRTKGSYEQYF.

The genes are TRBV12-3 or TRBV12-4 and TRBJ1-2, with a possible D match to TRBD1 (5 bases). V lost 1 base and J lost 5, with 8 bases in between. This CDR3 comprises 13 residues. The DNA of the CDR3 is TGTGCCAGCAGTTTAGGGGGCAAGTATGGCTACACCTTC. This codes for CASSLGGKYGYTF.